A selection of T cell receptor beta chains follows, all from one sample in a study of blood T cell repertoires in COVID-19. Profiling relied on immunoSEQ multiplex PCR, and the TCRdb table lists in-frame clones only, not all of them. The table lists more than 100,000 clones, about two thirds of them singletons. Sequencing used peripheral blood. These receptors originate from a human donor with acute or convalescent COVID-19. The donor label of this sample is uncertain. The CDR3 runs from the conserved cysteine through the conserved F or W. The D gene is left open where the match is weak. Only part of the rows carry a size: once, few, many, or a class if the clone is expanded.

D gene	V gene	clone size	J gene	CDR3 protein	CDR3 DNA
TRBD1	TRBV6-2/TRBV6-3	few	TRBJ1-4	CASSYLQGASEKLFF	TGTGCCAGCAGTTATCTACAGGGGGCGAGTGAAAAACTGTTTTTT
TRBD1	TRBV12-3/TRBV12-4	once	TRBJ1-2	CASSPYRGYGYTF	TGTGCCAGCAGTCCCTACAGGGGCTATGGCTACACCTTC
TRBD1	TRBV6-5	once	TRBJ1-1	CASSYFGQANTEAFF	TGTGCCAGCAGTTACTTCGGACAGGCGAACACTGAAGCTTTCTTT
TRBD1	TRBV28	.	TRBJ1-2	CASLGTGFGYTF	TGTGCCAGCCTGGGGACAGGGTTTGGCTACACCTTC
.	TRBV2	.	TRBJ2-1	CASSELGPRREQFF	TGTGCCAGCAGTGAATTGGGCCCCCGGCGTGAGCAGTTCTTC
.	TRBV19	.	TRBJ1-1	CASSIGPGGTEAFF	TGTGCCAGTAGTATAGGCCCGGGGGGCACTGAAGCTTTCTTT
TRBD2	TRBV29-1	.	TRBJ2-2	CSVEDHGWGGAGELFF	TGCAGCGTTGAAGATCACGGATGGGGGGGAGCCGGGGAGCTGTTTTTT
TRBD1	TRBV19	.	TRBJ1-3	CATTLGTGSGNTIYF	TGTGCCACGACCTTGGGGACAGGGTCTGGAAACACCATATATTTT
TRBD2	TRBV7-9	.	TRBJ2-2	CASSLPRLAGPANTGELFF	TGTGCCAGCAGCTTACCCCGACTAGCGGGGCCCGCGAACACCGGGGAGCTGTTTTTT
TRBD1	TRBV7-2	once	TRBJ1-1	CASRRGQGGTEAFF	TGTGCCAGCCGGAGGGGACAGGGGGGGACTGAAGCTTTCTTT
.	TRBV5-1	few	TRBJ1-1	CASSLGGLGLNTEAFF	TGCGCCAGCAGCTTGGGAGGGTTGGGATTAAACACTGAAGCTTTCTTT
TRBD1	TRBV19	.	TRBJ1-5	CASSKGQGVSGQPQHF	TGTGCCAGTAGTAAGGGACAGGGGGTGTCTGGACAGCCCCAGCATTTT
.	TRBV5-4	.	TRBJ1-4	CASRSGTNEKLFF	TGTGCCAGCCGCAGCGGTACTAATGAAAAACTGTTTTTT
TRBD2	TRBV5-4	.	TRBJ2-5	CASSLAGGSGNQETQYF	TGTGCCAGCAGCTTGGCGGGGGGTAGCGGGAACCAAGAGACCCAGTACTTC
TRBD1	TRBV6-5	.	TRBJ1-3	CASRATTGSGNTIYF	TGTGCCAGCAGAGCTACGACAGGGTCTGGAAACACCATATATTTT
.	TRBV4-1	once	TRBJ1-1	CASSQEGGWTEAFF	TGCGCCAGCAGCCAAGAGGGAGGGTGGACTGAAGCTTTCTTT
.	TRBV6-5	once	TRBJ1-5	CASSYSQDHIPQHF	TGTGCCAGCAGTTACTCACAGGATCACATACCCCAGCATTTT
TRBD1	TRBV6-5	.	TRBJ1-2	CASSYSDRGNYGYTF	TGTGCCAGCAGTTACTCTGACAGGGGGAACTATGGCTACACCTTC
TRBD1	TRBV7-2	.	TRBJ2-5	CASSPGTVKETQYF	TGTGCCAGCAGCCCAGGGACAGTTAAAGAGACCCAGTACTTC
TRBD1	TRBV27	once	TRBJ1-6	CASSSAAGGYNSPLHF	TGTGCCAGCAGTTCGGCTGCAGGGGGTTATAATTCACCCCTCCACTTT